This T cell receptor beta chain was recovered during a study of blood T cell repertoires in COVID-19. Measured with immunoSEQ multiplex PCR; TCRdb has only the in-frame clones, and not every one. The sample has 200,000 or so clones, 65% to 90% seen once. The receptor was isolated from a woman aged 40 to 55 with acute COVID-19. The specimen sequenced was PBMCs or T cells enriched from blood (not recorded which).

This chain's CDR3 is CASSFQGTGNEKLFF. The CDR3 nucleotides read TGTGCCAGCAGCTTCCAAGGGACAGGGAATGAAAAACTGTTTTTT. The rearrangement uses TRBV7-2 and TRBJ1-4; TRBD1 matches at 9 bases. From germline, CDR1 is SGHTA and CDR2 FQGNSA. V lost 3 bases to trimming and J lost 5 bases; unmatched junction nucleotides: 4. The CDR3 has 15 amino acids. Using reference TRBV7-2 and TRBJ1-4 for the parts outside the CDR3, the full variable domain is GAGVSQSPSNKVTEKGKDVELRCDPISGHTALYWYRQSLGQGLEFLIYFQGNSAPDKSGLPSDRFSAERTGGSVSTLTIQRTQQEDSAVYLCASSFQGTGNEKLFFGSGTQLSVL.